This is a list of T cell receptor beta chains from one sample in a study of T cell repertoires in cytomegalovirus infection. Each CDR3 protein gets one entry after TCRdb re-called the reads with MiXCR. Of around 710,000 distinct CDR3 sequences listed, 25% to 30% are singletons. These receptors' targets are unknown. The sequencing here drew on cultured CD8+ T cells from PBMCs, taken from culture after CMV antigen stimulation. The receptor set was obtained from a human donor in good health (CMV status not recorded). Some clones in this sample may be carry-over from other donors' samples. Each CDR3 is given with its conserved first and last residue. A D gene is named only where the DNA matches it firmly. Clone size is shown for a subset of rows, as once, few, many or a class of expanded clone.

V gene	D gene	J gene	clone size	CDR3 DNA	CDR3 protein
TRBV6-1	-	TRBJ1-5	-	TGTGCCAGCAGTGGGTGGGGGTTCGGCAATCAGCCCCAGCATTTT	CASSGWGFGNQPQHF
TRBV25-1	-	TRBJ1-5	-	TGTGCCAGCAGGGAGGGCCAGAGCCAGCATTTT	CASREGQSQHF
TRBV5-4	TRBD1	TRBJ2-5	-	TGTGCCAGTTGGACGGACAGGGGGGAAGAGACCCAGTACTTC	CASWTDRGEETQYF
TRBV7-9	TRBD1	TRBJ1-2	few	TGTGCCAGCAGCTTAGGAAGGTGGCAGGGGGATGGCTACACCTTC	CASSLGRWQGDGYTF
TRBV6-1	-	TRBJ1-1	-	TGTGCCAGCACCCCGGCGGACCACACTGAAGCTTTCTTT	CASTPADHTEAFF
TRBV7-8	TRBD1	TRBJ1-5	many	TGTGCCAGCAGCCCTAAACCCATTAGCCCGGACAGGGAACGCAATCAGCCCCAGCATTTT	CASSPKPISPDRERNQPQHF
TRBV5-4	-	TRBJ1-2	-	TGTGCCAGCAGCTTGGACCCCAGGGGAGGAGGCTATGGCTACACCTTC	CASSLDPRGGGYGYTF
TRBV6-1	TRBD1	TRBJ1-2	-	TGTGCCAGCAGTAGACAGGGGGCATCTAACTATGGCTACACCTTC	CASSRQGASNYGYTF
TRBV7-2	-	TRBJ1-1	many	TGTGCCAGCAGCTCCTCGGTTGGGGACACTGAAGCTTTCTTT	CASSSSVGDTEAFF
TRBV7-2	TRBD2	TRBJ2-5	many	TGTGCCAGCAGCTTTTCATATAGCGCTTTGACTAGCGGGGGTCAAGAGACCCAGTACTTC	CASSFSYSALTSGGQETQYF
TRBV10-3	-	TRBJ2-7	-	TGTGCCATCACGACAAGGGGCCCTGAGGGCGAGCAGTACTTC	CAITTRGPEGEQYF
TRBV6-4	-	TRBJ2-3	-	TGTGCCAGCAGTGACGGGTCAGTTCCAGATACGCAGTATTTT	CASSDGSVPDTQYF
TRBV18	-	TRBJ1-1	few	TGTGCCAGCTCACCTGGGACACCCTCTCAGAACACTGAAGCTTTCTTT	CASSPGTPSQNTEAFF
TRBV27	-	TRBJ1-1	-	TGTGTCAGCAGTTTTAGGCAGGGAAGGGACCACGAAGCTTTCTTT	CVSSFRQGRDHEAFF
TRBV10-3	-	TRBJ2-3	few	TGTGCCATCAGTGAGTCGCTGGACTTTCCTAGCACAGATACGCAGTATTTT	CAISESLDFPSTDTQYF
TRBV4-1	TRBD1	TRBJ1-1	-	TGCGCCAGCAGCCGAGAGACAGGGGACGGGACTGAAGCTTTCTTT	CASSRETGDGTEAFF
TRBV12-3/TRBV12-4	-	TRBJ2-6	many	TGTGCCAGCAGCTTGGGTGGGGCCAACGTCCTGACTTTC	CASSLGGANVLTF
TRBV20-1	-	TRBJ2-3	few	TGCAGTGTTCAGACGGGCAGGGATACGCAGTATTTT	CSVQTGRDTQYF
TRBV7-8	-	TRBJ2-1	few	TGTGCCAGCAGCTTAAAGAGGGGAGGTGAGCAGTTCTTC	CASSLKRGGEQFF
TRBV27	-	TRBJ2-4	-	TGTGCCAGCAGTTTTTCCGGGGGCCTAGCCAAAAACATTCAGTACTTC	CASSFSGGLAKNIQYF
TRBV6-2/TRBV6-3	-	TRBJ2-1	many	TGTGCCAGCAGCTACGGGGGCTCCTACAATGAGCAGTTCTTC	CASSYGGSYNEQFF
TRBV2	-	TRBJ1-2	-	TGTGCCAGCAGGGGCAGGTCTAACTATGGCTACACCTTC	CASRGRSNYGYTF
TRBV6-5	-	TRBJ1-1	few	TGTGCCAGCAGTTACCTTGTAGGTATGAACACTGAAGCTTTCTTT	CASSYLVGMNTEAFF
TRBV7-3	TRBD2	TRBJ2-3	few	TGTGCCAGCAGCTTATCGGTACTAGCGGCAGATACGCAGTATTTT	CASSLSVLAADTQYF
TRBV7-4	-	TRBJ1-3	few	TGTGCCAGCAGCCCTCCCCAAAGATCAAGGCAAGGAAACACCATATATTTT	CASSPPQRSRQGNTIYF
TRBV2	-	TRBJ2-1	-	TGTGCCAGGGGTAGGGACGCATACAATGAGCAGTTCTTC	CARGRDAYNEQFF
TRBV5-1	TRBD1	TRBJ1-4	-	TGCGCCAGCAGCTTGAGACAGGGGGATGAAAAACTGTTTTTT	CASSLRQGDEKLFF
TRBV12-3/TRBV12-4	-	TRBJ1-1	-	TGTGCCAGCAGTTTAGAACGATCGGCTGAAGCTTTCTTT	CASSLERSAEAFF
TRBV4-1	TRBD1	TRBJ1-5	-	TGCGCCAGCAGCCAAGGGACAGGGGGAGACCTTAGCAATCAGCCCCAGCATTTT	CASSQGTGGDLSNQPQHF
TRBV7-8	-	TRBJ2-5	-	TGTGCCAGCAGCTCCCCTCGCTTCTTATTAAACCAAGAGACCCAGTACTTC	CASSSPRFLLNQETQYF
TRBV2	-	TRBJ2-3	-	TGTGCCTGCCTGGGGCGGCGTGGGACAGATACGCAGTATTTT	CACLGRRGTDTQYF
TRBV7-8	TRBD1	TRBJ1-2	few	TGTGCCAGCAGCTTAGCGGCGGACAGGGGGCATTATGGCTACACCTTC	CASSLAADRGHYGYTF
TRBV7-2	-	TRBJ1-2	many	TGTGCCAGCAGCCCCGTCGGACCGAACTATGGCTACACCTTC	CASSPVGPNYGYTF